The 8 T cell receptor beta chains in this list originate from one sample, sequenced in a study of blood T cell repertoires in COVID-19 (dated by TCRdb to the early 2020s). The library was made by the immunoSEQ multiplex PCR assay. TCRdb limited this immuneACCESS table to in-frame rearrangements with V and J called. A share of clones is missing; checked studies link under half to unresolved V genes, and the rest is unexplained. The table for this sample lists some 460,000 clones; around 90% of them were counted only once. The leading ten clones occupy roughly 0.7% of the sample. The sequenced sample consisted of PBMCs or T cells enriched from blood (not recorded which). These receptor sequences come from a woman under 30 who had recovered from COVID-19.

The gene calls are TRBV4-1 and TRBJ1-2, with 8 bases identical to TRBD1. Germline assignment: CDR1 MGHRA and CDR2 YSYEKL. The J segment lost 7 bases and the V segment lost 1 base, leaving 11 bases of the junction unmatched. This CDR3 region has 16 residues. CDR3 in amino acids: CASSQAGGGQESGYTF. CDR3 coding DNA: TGCGCCAGCAGCCAAGCAGGGGGGGGACAGGAATCTGGCTACACCTTC.

V is TRBV19 and J is TRBJ2-1, with 8 nucleotides matching TRBD2. CDR1 and CDR2 from the germline V gene are LNHDA and SQIVND (reference sequence). The CDR3 is 15 residues long. The V and J ends lost 0 bases and 4 bases, in that order; junction bases with no gene match: 2. The CDR3 DNA follows: TGTGCCAGTAGTATAGACAGCGGGGGATACAATGAGCAGTTCTTC. This gives the protein CASSIDSGGYNEQFF. Variable domain in full (rest from reference TRBV19 and TRBJ2-1): DGGITQSPKYLFRKEGQNVTLSCEQNLNHDAMYWYRQDPGQGLRLIYYSQIVNDFQKGDIAEGYSVSREKKESFPLTVTSAQKNPTAFYLCASSIDSGGYNEQFFGPGTRLTVL.

The CDR3 region has the DNA TGTGCCAGCAGTTTCTACGGGGACACTGAAGCTTTCTTT. It encodes CASSFYGDTEAFF. The chain is built from TRBV12-3 or TRBV12-4 and TRBJ1-1; no reliable D call. Trimming removed 3 bases from V and 3 bases from J, with 8 bases in between. The CDR3 totals 13 residues.

This clone came up once. The chain carries TRBV27 and TRBJ1-1; no definite D call. V was trimmed by 9 bases and J by 2 bases, leaving 13 bases between them. CDR3 length: 13 amino acids. Per the germline V gene, CDR1 is MNHEY and CDR2 is SMNVEV (reference sequence). In DNA, the CDR3 is TGTGCCAGTTCCCGGGAGCCCAACACTGAAGCTTTCTTT. Its protein product is CASSREPNTEAFF.

The chain has TRBV3-1 (or the pseudogene TRBV3-2) and TRBJ1-6, with TRBD1 matching over 10 bases. This CDR3 contains 17 residues. The V segment lost 4 bases and the J segment 9 bases; nucleotides outside the gene matches: 12. Germline CDR1 reads LGHDT; CDR2 reads YNNKEL (reference sequence). CDR3 sequence: CASSLVPGTGDASPLHF. CDR3 sequence (DNA): TGTGCCAGCAGCCTAGTTCCCGGGACAGGGGACGCTTCACCCCTCCACTTT.

The V gene is TRBV2, the J gene TRBJ2-3; D is unresolved. Germline-derived CDR1 and CDR2 are SNHLY and FYNNEI. This CDR3 region has 14 residues. V was shortened by 10 bases and J by 0 bases, with 14 bases between the two germline ends. CDR3 coding DNA: TGTGCCACCCGCCCTTTAACTAGCACAGATACGCAGTATTTT. It codes for CATRPLTSTDTQYF.

This rearrangement joins TRBV7-8 to TRBJ1-2; D not certain. Trimming pared 5 bases from V and 1 base from J, leaving 8 bases between. The CDR3 length is 13 residues. Germline lookup yields CDR1 SGHVS and CDR2 FQNEAQ. This chain's CDR3 is CASSAYSNYGYTF. The CDR3 nucleotides read TGTGCCAGCAGCGCCTATAGTAACTATGGCTACACCTTC.

This clone was observed a few times. J is TRBJ1-1 and V is TRBV5-1; D remains unclear. The length of the CDR3 is 12 residues. Germline loops: CDR1 SGHRS, CDR2 YFSETQ. V gave up 7 bases and J gave up 0 bases, with 7 bases separating them. The CDR3 loop reads CASLQVNTEAFF. CDR3 sequence (DNA): TGCGCCAGCCTTCAGGTGAACACTGAAGCTTTCTTT.